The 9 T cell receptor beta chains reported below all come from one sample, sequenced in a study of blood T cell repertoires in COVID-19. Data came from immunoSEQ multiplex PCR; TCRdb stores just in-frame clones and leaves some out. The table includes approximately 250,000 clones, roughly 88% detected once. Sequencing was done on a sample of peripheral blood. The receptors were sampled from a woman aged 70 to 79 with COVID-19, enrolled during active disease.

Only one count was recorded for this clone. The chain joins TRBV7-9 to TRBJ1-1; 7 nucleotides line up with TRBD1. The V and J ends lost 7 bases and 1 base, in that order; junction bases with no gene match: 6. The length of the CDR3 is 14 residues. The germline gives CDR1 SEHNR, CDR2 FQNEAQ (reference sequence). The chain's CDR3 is CASNRGQSNTEAFF. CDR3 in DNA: TGTGCCAGCAACCGGGGACAGTCGAACACTGAAGCTTTCTTT.

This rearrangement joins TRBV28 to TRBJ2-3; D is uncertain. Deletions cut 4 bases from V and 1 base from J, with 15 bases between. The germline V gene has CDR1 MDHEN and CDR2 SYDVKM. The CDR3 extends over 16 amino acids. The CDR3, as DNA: TGTGCCAGCAGTTCCCATCTCTCGAGCGGCACAGATACGCAGTATTTT. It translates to CASSSHLSSGTDTQYF.

The CDR3 DNA reads as TGTGCCAGCAGTTTATGGGTAGCGGGAAACACCGGGGAGCTGTTTTTT. It codes for CASSLWVAGNTGELFF. The gene calls are TRBV28 and TRBJ2-2, with 8 bases aligning to TRBD2. The CDR3 is 16 amino acids. Germline values: CDR1 MDHEN, CDR2 SYDVKM. V shed 0 bases and J 2 bases; nucleotides not matched to a gene: 2. Complete variable domain (other parts from reference TRBV28 and TRBJ2-2): DVKVTQSSRYLVKRTGEKVFLECVQDMDHENMFWYRQDPGLGLRLIYFSYDVKMKEKGDIPEGYSVSREKKERFSLILESASTNQTSMYLCASSLWVAGNTGELFFGEGSRLTVL.

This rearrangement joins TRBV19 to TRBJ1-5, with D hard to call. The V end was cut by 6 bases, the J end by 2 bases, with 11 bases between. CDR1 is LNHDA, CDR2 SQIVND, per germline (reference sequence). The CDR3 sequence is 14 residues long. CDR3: CASSSLLGNQPQHF. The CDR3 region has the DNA TGTGCCAGTAGCAGTCTCTTGGGCAATCAGCCCCAGCATTTT. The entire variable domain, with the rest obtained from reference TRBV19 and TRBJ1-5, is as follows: DGGITQSPKYLFRKEGQNVTLSCEQNLNHDAMYWYRQDPGQGLRLIYYSQIVNDFQKGDIAEGYSVSREKKESFPLTVTSAQKNPTAFYLCASSSLLGNQPQHFGDGTRLSIL.

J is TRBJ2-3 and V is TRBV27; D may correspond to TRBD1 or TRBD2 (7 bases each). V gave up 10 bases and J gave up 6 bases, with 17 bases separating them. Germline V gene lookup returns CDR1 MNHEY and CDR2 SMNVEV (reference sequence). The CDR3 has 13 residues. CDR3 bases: TGTGCCACCAGGGGGGGGTGGTGGGATACGCAGTATTTT. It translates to CATRGGWWDTQYF.

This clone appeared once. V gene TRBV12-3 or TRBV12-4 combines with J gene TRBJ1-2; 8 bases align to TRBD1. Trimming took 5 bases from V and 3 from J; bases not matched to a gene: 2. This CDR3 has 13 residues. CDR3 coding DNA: TGTGCCAGCAGTACAGGGGGTCACTATGGCTACACCTTC. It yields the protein CASSTGGHYGYTF.

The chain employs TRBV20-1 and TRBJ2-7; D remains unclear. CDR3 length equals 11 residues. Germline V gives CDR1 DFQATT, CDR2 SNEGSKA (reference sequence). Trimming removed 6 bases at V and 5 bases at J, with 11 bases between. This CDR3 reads CSALGSHEQYF. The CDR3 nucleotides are TGCAGTGCCTTGGGCAGCCACGAGCAGTACTTC.

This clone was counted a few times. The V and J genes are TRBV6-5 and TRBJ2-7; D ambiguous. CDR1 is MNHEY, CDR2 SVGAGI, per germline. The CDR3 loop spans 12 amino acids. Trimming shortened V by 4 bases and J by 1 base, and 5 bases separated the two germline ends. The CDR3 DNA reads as TGTGCCAGCAGTTTACAGTCCTACGAGCAGTACTTC. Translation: CASSLQSYEQYF.

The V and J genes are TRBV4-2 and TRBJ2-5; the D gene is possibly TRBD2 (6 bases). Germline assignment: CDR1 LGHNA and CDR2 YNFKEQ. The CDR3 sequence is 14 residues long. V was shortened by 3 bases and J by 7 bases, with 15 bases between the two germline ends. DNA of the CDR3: TGTGCCAGCAGCCAGTCTAGCGAGGGATCGACCCAGTACTTC. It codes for CASSQSSEGSTQYF.